A selection of T cell receptor beta chains follows, all from one sample in a study of Ad26.COV2.S vaccination and SARS-CoV-2 variants. The assay was immunoSEQ multiplex PCR, and TCRdb's table has in-frame clones only and misses some. The sample shows about 180,000 clones, 87% of them seen only once. This specimen was peripheral blood, taken after recovery from COVID-19. These receptors originate from a human donor who had recovered from COVID-19. The CDR3 runs from the conserved cysteine through the conserved F or W. The D gene is left open where the match is weak.

CDR3aa	v_gene	d_gene	j_gene
CASSVSAGIYNEQFF	TRBV9	.	TRBJ2-1
CASSLGLRGRYEQYF	TRBV7-9	.	TRBJ2-7
CASSSWGIERYGYTF	TRBV2	.	TRBJ1-2
CASSQVLGGLGTDTQYF	TRBV4-1	.	TRBJ2-3
CASSRGGRGYGDTQYF	TRBV11-3	.	TRBJ2-3
CASSPRGQGNTGELFF	TRBV18	TRBD1	TRBJ2-2
CAIQTGLNTEAFF	TRBV10-3	.	TRBJ1-1
CASSQAGTGDGYTF	TRBV6-5	TRBD1	TRBJ1-2
CASSVEGLQETQYF	TRBV5-4	TRBD2	TRBJ2-5
CASSFYLTDTQYF	TRBV6-5	.	TRBJ2-3
CASTRGAGRGEQYF	TRBV25-1	.	TRBJ2-7
CASSLGQAPTEAFF	TRBV19	TRBD1	TRBJ1-1
CASSLEGSSYEQYF	TRBV11-3	.	TRBJ2-7
CASRGYHEQYF	TRBV3-1/TRBV3-2	.	TRBJ2-7
CASTPTSVLSNEQFF	TRBV19	TRBD2	TRBJ2-1
CASSSGNGVSTGNTIYF	TRBV5-1	.	TRBJ1-3
CATSDSRVSGYTF	TRBV24-1	.	TRBJ1-2
CASSYDGPNEKLFF	TRBV6-5	.	TRBJ1-4
CASSALGGSSTGELFF	TRBV5-6	TRBD2	TRBJ2-2
CSVDRQREGEQYF	TRBV29-1	TRBD2	TRBJ2-7
CASSPGLILPQSPLHF	TRBV27	.	TRBJ1-6
CASSPGLLSYEQYF	TRBV13	.	TRBJ2-7
CASTAGISQPQHF	TRBV2	.	TRBJ1-5
CASSLLGETGGNGYTF	TRBV28	TRBD1	TRBJ1-2
CASSLGGKASPLHF	TRBV28	.	TRBJ1-6
CASSDRGGWQPQHF	TRBV2	.	TRBJ1-5